One and the same sample provided the 30 T cell receptor beta chains below, sequenced in a study of cytotoxic CD8 clonotypes in ibrutinib-treated CLL. Sequencing was performed with immunoSEQ multiplex PCR; in TCRdb, only in-frame clones are kept and a portion is missing. The table lists some 200,000 clones, approximately 70% of them singletons, with about 6.4% in the top ten. The material sequenced was PBMCs, taken after 12 months of ibrutinib treatment. The receptors here all came from a human donor with chronic lymphocytic leukemia.

This chain links TRBV28 with TRBJ2-7, with D perhaps being TRBD1 or TRBD2 (6 bases each). The CDR3 totals 13 residues. The V and J ends lost 8 bases and 1 base respectively, with 12 bases between them. Germline V gene sequence: CDR1 MDHEN, CDR2 SYDVKM. The CDR3 spells CASRKGGSYEQYF. The CDR3 region has the DNA TGTGCCAGCCGAAAGGGGGGTTCCTACGAGCAGTACTTC.

This chain joins TRBV7-8 and TRBJ2-2; TRBD2 is a possible D gene (5 bases). Looked up from germline, CDR1 is SGHVS and CDR2 is FQNEAQ. The CDR3 spans 15 residues. Trimming removed 6 bases at V and 0 bases at J, with 11 bases between. The CDR3, as DNA: TGTGCCAGCAGAAAATCAGCGGCGAACACCGGGGAGCTGTTTTTT. It yields the protein CASRKSAANTGELFF.

This clone was counted a single time. CDR3 loop: CASQSLVPNTEAFF. The CDR3 nucleotides read TGTGCCAGCCAGAGTCTGGTGCCGAACACTGAAGCTTTCTTT. The J gene is TRBJ1-1, the V gene TRBV6-6, with D unclear. Germline V gives CDR1 MNHNY, CDR2 SVGAGI (reference sequence). The CDR3 is made up of 14 amino acids. V was pared by 8 bases and J by 1 base, with 14 bases between.

The rearrangement joins TRBV30 to TRBJ1-3; D is ambiguous. The V gene lost 4 bases and the J gene lost 2 bases, with 6 bases spanning the gap. This CDR3 comprises 12 residues. CDR1 is GTSNPN, CDR2 SVGIG, per germline (reference sequence). CDR3 protein: CAWISAGNTIYF. Here the CDR3 DNA reads TGTGCCTGGATTAGTGCTGGAAACACCATATATTTT.

This chain uses TRBV4-1 with TRBJ2-7, with 7 bases matching TRBD1. The V gene's germline CDR1 is MGHRA and CDR2 YSYEKL. There are 16 residues in the CDR3. V was clipped by 3 bases and J by 3 bases; unmatched bases: 11. CDR3 nucleotide sequence: TGCGCCAGCAGCCACGCAGACAGGGACCACTACTACGAGCAGTACTTC. The encoded protein is CASSHADRDHYYEQYF.

DNA for the CDR3: TGTGCCAGTACCGCGTGGGGGTCTGGAAACACCATATATTTT. Protein sequence: CASTAWGSGNTIYF. This chain uses TRBV19 with TRBJ1-3; D perhaps matches TRBD1 (5 bases). The CDR3 totals 14 residues. V gave up 7 bases and J gave up 1 base, with 11 bases separating them. CDR1 LNHDA and CDR2 SQIVND come from the germline V gene (reference sequence).

The chain combines TRBV5-1 with TRBJ1-1; D uncertain. Germline CDR1 SGHRS, CDR2 YFSETQ. V shed 0 bases and J shed 3 bases, with 3 bases lying between them. This CDR3 contains 12 residues. In DNA form, the CDR3 reads TGCGCCAGCAGCTTGGCGGACACTGAAGCTTTCTTT. Its translation: CASSLADTEAFF.

The gene calls are TRBV28 and TRBJ2-7, with 12 positions matching TRBD2. The CDR3 consists of 18 residues. Germline-derived CDR1 and CDR2 are MDHEN and SYDVKM. V lost 6 bases to trimming and J lost 0 bases; unmatched junction nucleotides: 12. The DNA for the CDR3 is TGTGCCAGCAGATCGACACCGGGACTAGCGGGCCCCTCCTACGAGCAGTACTTC. This gives the protein CASRSTPGLAGPSYEQYF.

J is TRBJ2-2 and V is TRBV5-4; the D call may be TRBD1 or TRBD2 (6 bases each). CDR3 length equals 15 residues. The V end lost 0 bases, the J end lost 4 bases, and 10 bases lay between the germline ends. CDR1 and CDR2 (germline): SGHNT, YYREEE (reference sequence). CDR3 nucleotide sequence: TGTGCCAGCAGCTTGGCGGGGGCGGGCACCGGGGAGCTGTTTTTT. It specifies CASSLAGAGTGELFF.

The chain employs TRBV5-1 and TRBJ2-5; TRBD2 agrees at 9 bases. CDR3 length equals 18 residues. V trimming: 3 bases; J trimming: 2 bases; junction bases outside the gene matches: 14. In germline, CDR1 is SGHRS, CDR2 YFSETQ. The CDR3 is CASSSYRASGVSQETQYF. DNA of the CDR3: TGCGCCAGCAGCTCGTACCGGGCTAGCGGGGTATCTCAAGAGACCCAGTACTTC. Full variable domain (rest looked up from reference TRBV5-1 and TRBJ2-5): KAGVTQTPRYLIKTRGQQVTLSCSPISGHRSVSWYQQTPGQGLQFLFEYFSETQRNKGNFPGRFSGRQFSNSRSEMNVSTLELGDSALYLCASSSYRASGVSQETQYFGPGTRLLVL.

J is TRBJ1-5 and V is TRBV19; D gene ambiguous. The ends were cut back, 8 bases at V and 14 bases at J, with 16 bases in the middle. Looked up from germline, CDR1 is LNHDA and CDR2 is SQIVND (reference sequence). The CDR3 is 11 amino acids. The chain's CDR3 is CASVRAERKHF. CDR3 DNA sequence: TGTGCCAGTGTGAGGGCGGAGAGGAAGCATTTT.

In regard to this clone: A read error may account for a junction end that differs from germline. The CDR3 spells CSVEELQGEHRGAVF. The CDR3 DNA follows: TGCAGCGTTGAAGAGTTACAGGGCGAACACCGGGGAGCTGTTTTT. The chain is built from TRBV29-1 and TRBJ2-2; a possible D gene is TRBD1 (6 bases). Germline V gene sequence: CDR1 SQVTM, CDR2 ANQGSEA. This CDR3 region has 15 residues.

This chain's CDR3 is CAWSWKGGEKLFF. The CDR3 coding sequence is TGTGCCTGGAGTTGGAAGGGGGGCGAAAAACTGTTTTTT. The V call is TRBV30, the J call TRBJ1-4; a possible D gene is TRBD1 (6 bases). Germline CDR1 GTSNPN, CDR2 SVGIG (reference sequence). Trimming took off 2 bases at V and 8 bases at J, with 12 bases between the two ends. The CDR3 contains 13 residues.

This clone showed up just a few times. V gene TRBV2 combines with J gene TRBJ1-5; no clear D. CDR1 is SNHLY and CDR2 is FYNNEI in the germline V gene. Trimming left V 5 bases short and J 8 bases short, with 10 bases between. The CDR3 has 12 amino acids. Here the CDR3 DNA reads TGTGCCAGCAGTACCGGGTGGGAGCCCCAGCATTTT. This translates into CASSTGWEPQHF.

The table lists this clone with a count of one. The chain combines TRBV5-1 with TRBJ2-3, with TRBD2 matching 7 bases. With V trimmed by 4 bases and J by 4 bases, 9 bases remained unmatched. The length of the CDR3 is 15 residues. CDR1 and CDR2 from the germline V gene are SGHRS and YFSETQ. CDR3 DNA sequence: TGCGCCAGCAGCAGAACGGGAGGATTTTCAGATACGCAGTATTTT. Protein sequence: CASSRTGGFSDTQYF.

V and J are TRBV9 and TRBJ2-5, with D possibly TRBD1 on 7 matching bases. Deletions cut 4 bases from V and 4 bases from J, with 11 bases between. This CDR3 comprises 13 residues. CDR1 is SGDLS and CDR2 is YYNGEE in the germline V gene. As DNA, the CDR3 is TGTGCCAGCAGCACGCGGGACAGAGAGACCCAGTACTTC. Its protein is CASSTRDRETQYF. Based on the CDR3 plus reference TRBV9 and TRBJ2-5, the full variable domain is DSGVTQTPKHLITATGQRVTLRCSPRSGDLSVYWYQQSLDQGLQFLIQYYNGEERAKGNILERFSAQQFPDLHSELNLSSLELGDSALYFCASSTRDRETQYFGPGTRLLVL.

This chain links TRBV30 with TRBJ1-4; a possible D gene is TRBD1 (5 bases). CDR3 length: 14 residues. The V and J ends lost 2 bases and 12 bases respectively, with 19 bases between them. From germline, CDR1 is GTSNPN and CDR2 SVGIG (reference sequence). The CDR3 spells CAWSPSGPYSELFF. In DNA form, the CDR3 reads TGTGCCTGGAGTCCCTCGGGACCCTATTCGGAACTGTTTTTT.

The V and J genes are TRBV15 and TRBJ1-2, with 8 bases matching TRBD1. Germline CDR1 LNHNV, CDR2 YYDKDF (reference sequence). This CDR3 contains 17 residues. The trim removed 0 bases at V and 5 bases at J, leaving 11 bases unmatched. CDR3 coding DNA: TGTGCCACCAGCAGAGATAGGGCAGGGGGCATTGGGTATGGCTACACCTTC. Encoded protein: CATSRDRAGGIGYGYTF. The entire variable domain, with the rest obtained from reference TRBV15 and TRBJ1-2, is as follows: DAMVIQNPRYQVTQFGKPVTLSCSQTLNHNVMYWYQQKSSQAPKLLFHYYDKDFNNEADTPDNFQSRRPNTSFCFLDIRSPGLGDTAMYLCATSRDRAGGIGYGYTFGSGTRLTVV.

The gene calls are TRBV4-2 and TRBJ1-1, with D unresolved. The CDR3 spans 12 residues. Germline V gene sequence: CDR1 LGHNA, CDR2 YNFKEQ. Trimming removed 3 bases from V and 10 bases from J, with 12 bases in between. The chain's CDR3 is CASSHGTDPAFF. DNA of the CDR3: TGTGCCAGCAGCCACGGCACAGATCCAGCTTTCTTT.

This clone was seen at least ten times. J is TRBJ2-1 and V is TRBV12-5; possible D gene TRBD2, 5 bases. CDR3 length equals 15 residues. Germline CDR1 reads LGHNT; CDR2 reads FRNRAP. Here the CDR3 DNA reads TGTGCCGACCCGGGGAGTGGGAACCCATACAATGAGCAGTTCTTC. It yields the protein CADPGSGNPYNEQFF.

In DNA, the CDR3 is TGTGCCAGCAGCGGGTACAGGGGATTGGATGGCTACACCTTC. Its protein product is CASSGYRGLDGYTF. The rearrangement joins TRBV9 to TRBJ1-2; TRBD1 aligns across 7 bases. J was trimmed by 6 bases and V by 3 bases; bases with no gene match: 8. Germline V gene lookup returns CDR1 SGDLS and CDR2 YYNGEE. CDR3 length: 14 residues.

V is TRBV5-1 and J is TRBJ1-1; TRBD1 is a possible D gene (5 bases). With 4 bases removed from V and 4 bases from J, the gap between germline ends came to 17 bases. Germline V CDR1 and CDR2: SGHRS, YFSETQ. The CDR3 covers 15 residues. CDR3 sequence: CASSQGRQVGTEAFF. DNA of the CDR3: TGCGCCAGCAGCCAGGGAAGACAAGTAGGCACTGAAGCTTTCTTT.

The chain has TRBV7-3 and TRBJ2-1, with TRBD1 as a possible D gene (6 bases). The V gene lost 6 bases and the J gene lost 1 base, with 10 bases spanning the gap. This CDR3 is built from 14 residues. Germline CDR1 and CDR2: SGHTA and FQGTGA. CDR3 coding DNA: TGTGCCAGCAGTCCACAGGGTTCCTACAATGAGCAGTTCTTC. It codes for CASSPQGSYNEQFF.

The chain recombines TRBV7-2 with TRBJ2-3, with D possibly matching TRBD1 (5 bases). From germline, CDR1 is SGHTA and CDR2 FQGNSA. Trimming left V 1 base short and J 6 bases short, with 14 bases between. This CDR3 comprises 15 residues. This chain's CDR3 is CASSLGSLGVDTQYF. The DNA of the CDR3 is TGTGCCAGCAGCTTAGGGTCCCTAGGGGTCGATACGCAGTATTTT.

The genes are TRBV2 and TRBJ2-3; D is unresolved. Germline loops: CDR1 SNHLY, CDR2 FYNNEI. V was shortened by 8 bases and J by 0 bases, with 12 bases between the two germline ends. The CDR3 is 14 amino acids. CDR3 nucleotide sequence: TGTGCCAGCCAGACTTTAACTAGCACAGATACGCAGTATTTT. Translation: CASQTLTSTDTQYF.

The chain has TRBV4-3 and TRBJ1-3; D is uncertain. V was trimmed by 8 bases and J by 0 bases, leaving 17 bases between them. Germline CDR1 LGHNA, CDR2 YSLEER. The CDR3 consists of 16 residues. CDR3 protein: CASAQVTAGSGNTIYF. In DNA form, the CDR3 reads TGCGCCAGCGCTCAAGTAACGGCAGGCTCTGGAAACACCATATATTTT.

The V gene is TRBV30, the J gene TRBJ2-7; perhaps TRBD2 as D (5 bases). The germline CDR1 and CDR2 sequences are GTSNPN and SVGIG (reference sequence). V was trimmed by 2 bases and J by 5 bases, leaving 10 bases between them. This CDR3 comprises 12 residues. CDR3 nucleotide sequence: TGTGCCTGGAGTTCGGGGAGAGACGAGCAGTACTTC. It yields the protein CAWSSGRDEQYF.

This clone was seen a single time. The rearrangement uses TRBV20-1 and TRBJ2-3; D remains unclear. Germline V gene data show CDR1 as DFQATT and CDR2 as SNEGSKA (reference sequence). The ends were cut back, 3 bases at V and 8 bases at J, with 6 bases in the middle. This CDR3 comprises 10 residues. The CDR3 here is CSASHATQYF. The CDR3 DNA reads as TGCAGTGCTAGCCACGCTACGCAGTATTTT.

This chain links TRBV6-4 with TRBJ1-1, with 8 positions matching TRBD1. J lost 4 bases, V lost 0 bases, and 4 bases had no gene match. The germline gives CDR1 MRHNA, CDR2 SNTAGT. The CDR3 spans 15 residues. The CDR3 spells CASSDSGQGRTEAFF. The CDR3 DNA reads as TGTGCCAGCAGTGACTCAGGACAGGGACGCACTGAAGCTTTCTTT.

The V call is TRBV7-9, the J call TRBJ1-3, with unresolved D. Germline V gene sequence: CDR1 SEHNR, CDR2 FQNEAQ (reference sequence). The CDR3 spans 15 residues. With 2 bases removed from V and 3 bases from J, the gap between germline ends came to 11 bases. The CDR3 loop reads CASSLQKGYGNTIYF. CDR3 sequence (DNA): TGTGCCAGCAGCTTACAGAAGGGTTATGGAAACACCATATATTTT.